This TCR beta chain was identified in a study of control samples from healthy donors and cancer patients. This clone was counted a single time. The CDR3 has 14 residues. Germline V gives CDR1 MNHEY, CDR2 SVGAGI. V dropped 6 bases and J dropped 1; count of bases not matched to a gene: 0. Sequencing was performed with immunoSEQ multiplex PCR; in TCRdb, only in-frame clones are kept and a portion is missing. Among some 410,000 clones listed, 80% to 95% were seen once. This chain uses TRBV6-5 with TRBJ2-5, with 12 bases fitting TRBD2. The sample comprised PBMCs. The clonotype comes from a man between 40 and 49 years old with head and neck cancer. CDR3 in amino acids: CASRLAGGQETQYF. The CDR3 nucleotides are TGTGCCAGCAGACTAGCGGGAGGCCAAGAGACCCAGTACTTC.